Shown below are 4 T cell receptor beta chains from a single sample sequenced in a study of Graves' ophthalmopathy and Graves' hyperthyroidism. RNA transcripts were the source from which TCR beta CDR3 regions were amplified. The first-round RT-PCR employed HTBI primers together with the Qiagen OneStep RT-PCR kit. A multiplex PCR was then performed as the second round. TCRdb recomputed calls from the multiplex PCR reads with MiXCR, one row per CDR3 protein. Among about 400,000 distinct CDR3 sequences listed, roughly 20% were seen once. Sequenced: peripheral blood. All receptors derive from a woman in her late teens or twenties with stable Graves' hyperthyroidism.

This clonotype was picked up many times. This chain links TRBV19 with TRBJ1-1; 12 bases map to TRBD1. This CDR3 has 19 amino acids. Germline CDR1 reads LNHDA; CDR2 reads SQIVND (reference sequence). V shed 3 bases and J 4 bases; nucleotides not matched to a gene: 15. The CDR3 sequence: CASSIDLFGTGGASTEAFF. The CDR3 DNA is TGTGCCAGTAGTATCGATTTGTTCGGGACAGGGGGCGCCAGCACTGAAGCTTTCTTT.

Many counts were recorded for this clonotype. V and J are TRBV20-1 and TRBJ2-7, with D possibly being TRBD1 or TRBD2 (5 bases each). CDR1 and CDR2 from the germline V gene are DFQATT and SNEGSKA (reference sequence). V gave up 3 bases and J gave up 0 bases, with 15 bases separating them. This CDR3 spans 15 amino acids. CDR3 DNA: TGCAGTGCTAGGATCGACAGTGGGGGCTCCTACGAGCAGTACTTC. Its translation: CSARIDSGGSYEQYF.

This clonotype was seen at least ten times. The rearrangement uses TRBV6-5 and TRBJ2-7; possibly TRBD1 for D (5 bases). The CDR3 length is 12 residues. Germline V gene lookup returns CDR1 MNHEY and CDR2 SVGAGI. The germline V and J ends were trimmed by 4 bases and 5 bases, with 9 bases remaining between them. CDR3 coding DNA: TGTGCCAGCAGTTCACAGGAAAACGAGCAGTACTTC. Translated: CASSSQENEQYF.

This clonotype was detected ten times or more. Germline is not matched at one junction end, which may reflect a read error. The gene calls are TRBV10-1 and TRBJ2-4, with D tentatively TRBD1 (6 bases). The CDR3 consists of 13 residues. The germline CDR1 and CDR2 sequences are WNHNN and SYGVQD (reference sequence). CDR3 residues: CASKITPFIRTDF. CDR3 bases: TGCGCCAGCAAGATCACCCCTTTCATTCGGACAGACTTC.